This T cell receptor (beta chain) appears in the sequencing data of a study of shared clonotypes between healthy human individuals. Broader study findings: In having few donors, the study represented limited genetic and exposure-history diversity. Deeper or shallower sequencing was expected to change how clonotypes are shared among donors. Generation probabilities of non-shared clonotypes were lower (relative to those shared by all four donors).

To note about this clone: The antigen is undetermined.

Execution of the assay was at deep level. Generated by immunoSEQ multiplex PCR, the TCRdb table keeps only in-frame clones and is missing some. The table has more than 2 million clones, 90% to 95% seen once. The V gene's germline CDR1 is MDHEN and CDR2 SYDVKM. V was shortened by 5 bases and J by 11 bases, with 19 bases between the two germline ends. CDR3 length: 14 amino acids. This sequence joins TRBV28 and TRBJ1-5, with D possibly matching TRBD1 (6 bases). This TCR came from a man aged 18 to 30 in good health. The source material was naive CD4+ T cells sorted from blood. The sample's subset: CD45RA+ positively selected. The CDR3 protein is CASSDRPRSWSQHF. The CDR3 region has the DNA TGTGCCAGCAGTGACAGGCCGCGATCCTGGTCCCAGCATTTT. The whole variable domain, remainder taken from reference TRBV28 and TRBJ1-5, is DVKVTQSSRYLVKRTGEKVFLECVQDMDHENMFWYRQDPGLGLRLIYFSYDVKMKEKGDIPEGYSVSREKKERFSLILESASTNQTSMYLCASSDRPRSWSQHFGDGTRLSIL.